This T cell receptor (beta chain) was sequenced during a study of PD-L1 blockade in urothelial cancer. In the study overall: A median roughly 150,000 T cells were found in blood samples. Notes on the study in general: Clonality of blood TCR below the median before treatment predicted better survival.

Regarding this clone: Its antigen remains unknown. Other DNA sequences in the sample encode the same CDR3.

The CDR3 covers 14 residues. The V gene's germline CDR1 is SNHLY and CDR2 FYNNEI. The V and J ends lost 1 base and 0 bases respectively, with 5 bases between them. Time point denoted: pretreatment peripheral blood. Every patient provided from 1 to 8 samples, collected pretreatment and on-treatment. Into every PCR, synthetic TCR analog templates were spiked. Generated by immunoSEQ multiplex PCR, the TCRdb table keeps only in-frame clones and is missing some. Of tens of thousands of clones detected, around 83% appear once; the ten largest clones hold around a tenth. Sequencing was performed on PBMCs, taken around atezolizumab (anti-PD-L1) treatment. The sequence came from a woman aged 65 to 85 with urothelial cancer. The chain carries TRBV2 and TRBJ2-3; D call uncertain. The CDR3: CASSEGLSTDTQYF. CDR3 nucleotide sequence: TGTGCCAGCAGTGAAGGACTTAGCACAGATACGCAGTATTTT.